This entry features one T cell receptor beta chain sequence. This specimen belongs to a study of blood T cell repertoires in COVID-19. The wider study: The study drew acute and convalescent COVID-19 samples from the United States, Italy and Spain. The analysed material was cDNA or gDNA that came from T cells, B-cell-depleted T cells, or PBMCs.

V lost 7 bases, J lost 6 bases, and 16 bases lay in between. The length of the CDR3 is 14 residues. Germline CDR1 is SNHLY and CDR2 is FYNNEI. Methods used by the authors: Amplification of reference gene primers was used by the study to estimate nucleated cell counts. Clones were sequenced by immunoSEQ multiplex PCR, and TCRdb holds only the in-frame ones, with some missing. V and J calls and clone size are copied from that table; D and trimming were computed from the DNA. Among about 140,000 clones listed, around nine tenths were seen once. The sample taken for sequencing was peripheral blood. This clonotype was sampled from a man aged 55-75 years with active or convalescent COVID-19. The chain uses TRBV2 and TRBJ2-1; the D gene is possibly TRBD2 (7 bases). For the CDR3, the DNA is TGTGCCAGCATCCTGGTACGGGGGGCCAATGAGCAGTTCTTC. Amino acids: CASILVRGANEQFF.